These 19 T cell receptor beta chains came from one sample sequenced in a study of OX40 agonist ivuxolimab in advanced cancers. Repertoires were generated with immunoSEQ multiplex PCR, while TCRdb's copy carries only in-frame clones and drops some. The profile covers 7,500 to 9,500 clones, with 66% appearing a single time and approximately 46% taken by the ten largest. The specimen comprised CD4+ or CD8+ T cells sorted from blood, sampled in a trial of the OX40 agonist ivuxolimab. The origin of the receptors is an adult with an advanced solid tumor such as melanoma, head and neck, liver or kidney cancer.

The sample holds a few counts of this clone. CDR3 bases: TGTGCCAGCAGCGAAACAGGGGAACTGAACACTGAAGCTTTCTTT. Protein product: CASSETGELNTEAFF. The chain joins TRBV6-4 to TRBJ1-1; 7 bases map to TRBD1. CDR3 size: 15 residues. Trimming at V came to 6 bases and at J to 0 bases, leaving 7 bases not matched to a gene. From germline, CDR1 is MRHNA and CDR2 SNTAGT.

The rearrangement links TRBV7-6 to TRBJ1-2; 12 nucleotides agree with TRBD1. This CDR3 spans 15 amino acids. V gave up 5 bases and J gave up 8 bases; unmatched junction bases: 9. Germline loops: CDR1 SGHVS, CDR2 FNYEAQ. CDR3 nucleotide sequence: TGTGCCAGCAGCCCCCGGGACAGGGGGCTTGAAGGCTACACCTTC. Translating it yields CASSPRDRGLEGYTF.

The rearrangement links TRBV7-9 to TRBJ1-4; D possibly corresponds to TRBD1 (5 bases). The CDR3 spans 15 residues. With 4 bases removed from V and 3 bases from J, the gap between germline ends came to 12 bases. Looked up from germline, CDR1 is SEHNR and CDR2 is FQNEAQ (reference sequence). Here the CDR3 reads CASSWDPESNEKLFF. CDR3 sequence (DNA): TGTGCCAGCAGCTGGGACCCTGAATCTAATGAAAAACTGTTTTTT.

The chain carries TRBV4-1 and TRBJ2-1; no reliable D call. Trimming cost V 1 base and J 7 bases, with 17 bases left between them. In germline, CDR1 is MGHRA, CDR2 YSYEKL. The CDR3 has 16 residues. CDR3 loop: CASSQGPYRAGNEQFF. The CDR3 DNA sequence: TGCGCCAGCAGCCAAGGCCCCTACCGGGCTGGGAATGAGCAGTTCTTC.

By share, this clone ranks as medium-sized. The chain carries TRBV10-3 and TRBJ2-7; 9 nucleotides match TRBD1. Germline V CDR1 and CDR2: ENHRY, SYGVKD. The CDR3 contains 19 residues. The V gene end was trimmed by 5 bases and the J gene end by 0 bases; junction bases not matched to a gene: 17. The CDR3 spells CAISYPGTGNGGDSYEQYF. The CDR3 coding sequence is TGTGCCATCAGTTATCCCGGGACAGGGAACGGCGGTGACTCCTACGAGCAGTACTTC.

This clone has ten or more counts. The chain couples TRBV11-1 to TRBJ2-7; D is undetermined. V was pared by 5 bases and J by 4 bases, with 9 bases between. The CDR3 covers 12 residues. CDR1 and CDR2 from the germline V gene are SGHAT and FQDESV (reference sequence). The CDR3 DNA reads TGTGCCAGCAGCCTCGAAAGTTACGAGCAGTACTTC. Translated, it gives CASSLESYEQYF.

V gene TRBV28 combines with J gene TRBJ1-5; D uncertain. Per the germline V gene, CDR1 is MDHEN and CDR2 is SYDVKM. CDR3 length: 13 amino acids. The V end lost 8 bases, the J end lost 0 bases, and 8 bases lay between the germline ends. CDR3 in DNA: TGTGCCAGCGGATTAGATAGCAATCAGCCCCAGCATTTT. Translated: CASGLDSNQPQHF.

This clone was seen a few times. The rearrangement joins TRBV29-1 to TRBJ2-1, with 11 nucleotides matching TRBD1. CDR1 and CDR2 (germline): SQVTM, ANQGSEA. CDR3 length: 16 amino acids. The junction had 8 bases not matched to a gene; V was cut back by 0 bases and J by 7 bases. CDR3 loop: CSVEDELDRGQNEQFF. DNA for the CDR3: TGCAGCGTTGAAGATGAATTGGACAGGGGGCAAAATGAGCAGTTCTTC.

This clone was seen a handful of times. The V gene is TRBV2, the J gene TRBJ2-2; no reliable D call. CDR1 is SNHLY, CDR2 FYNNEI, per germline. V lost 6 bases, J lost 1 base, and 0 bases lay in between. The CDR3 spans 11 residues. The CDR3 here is CASRNTGELFF. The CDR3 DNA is TGTGCCAGCAGGAACACCGGGGAGCTGTTTTTT.

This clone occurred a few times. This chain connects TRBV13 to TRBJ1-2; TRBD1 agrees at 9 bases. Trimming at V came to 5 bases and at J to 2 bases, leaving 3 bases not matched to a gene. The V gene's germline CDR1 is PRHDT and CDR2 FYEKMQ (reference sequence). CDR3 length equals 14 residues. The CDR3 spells CASSHGTGNYGYTF. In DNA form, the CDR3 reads TGTGCCAGCAGCCACGGGACAGGGAACTATGGCTACACCTTC.

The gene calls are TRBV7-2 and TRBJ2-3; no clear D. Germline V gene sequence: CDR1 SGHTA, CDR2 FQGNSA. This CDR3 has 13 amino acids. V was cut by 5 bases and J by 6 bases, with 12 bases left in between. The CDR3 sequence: CASSPLSTDTQYF. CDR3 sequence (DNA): TGTGCCAGCAGCCCTTTATCGACGGATACGCAGTATTTT.

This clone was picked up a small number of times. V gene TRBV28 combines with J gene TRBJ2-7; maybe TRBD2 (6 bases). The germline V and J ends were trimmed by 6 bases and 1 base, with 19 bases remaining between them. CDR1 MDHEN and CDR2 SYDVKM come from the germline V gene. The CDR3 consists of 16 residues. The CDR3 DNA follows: TGTGCCAGCAGCCCACCTCTAGCGCCTCTTTCCTACGAGCAGTACTTC. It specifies CASSPPLAPLSYEQYF.

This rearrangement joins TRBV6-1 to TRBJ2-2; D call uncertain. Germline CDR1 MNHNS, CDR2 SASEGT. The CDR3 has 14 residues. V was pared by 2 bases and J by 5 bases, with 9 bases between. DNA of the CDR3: TGTGCCAGCAGTGAACCCACAGATACCGGGGAGCTGTTTTTT. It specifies CASSEPTDTGELFF.

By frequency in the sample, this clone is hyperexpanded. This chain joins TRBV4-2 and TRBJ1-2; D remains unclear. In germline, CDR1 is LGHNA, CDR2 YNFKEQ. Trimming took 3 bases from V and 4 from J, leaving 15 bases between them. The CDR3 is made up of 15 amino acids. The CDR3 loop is CASSHEGSIVYGYTF. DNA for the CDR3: TGTGCCAGCAGCCATGAAGGAAGCATAGTCTATGGCTACACCTTC.

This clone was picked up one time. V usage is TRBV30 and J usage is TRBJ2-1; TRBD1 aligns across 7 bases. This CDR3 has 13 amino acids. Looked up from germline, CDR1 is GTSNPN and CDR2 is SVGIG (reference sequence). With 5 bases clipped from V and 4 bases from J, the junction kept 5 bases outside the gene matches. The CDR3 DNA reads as TGTGCCTGGGAGGACAGGCCGTACAATGAGCAGTTCTTC. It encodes CAWEDRPYNEQFF.

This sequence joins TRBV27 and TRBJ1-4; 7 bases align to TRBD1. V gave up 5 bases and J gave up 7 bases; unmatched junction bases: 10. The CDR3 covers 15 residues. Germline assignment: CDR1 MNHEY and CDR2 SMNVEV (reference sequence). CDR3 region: CASSRRQGGGEKLFF. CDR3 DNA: TGTGCCAGCAGTCGCCGACAGGGAGGGGGTGAAAAACTGTTTTTT.

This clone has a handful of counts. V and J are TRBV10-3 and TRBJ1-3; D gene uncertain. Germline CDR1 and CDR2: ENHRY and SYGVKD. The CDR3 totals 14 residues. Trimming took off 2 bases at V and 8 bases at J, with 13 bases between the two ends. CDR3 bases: TGTGCCATCAGTGAGGGCACCAACTGGGACACCATATATTTT. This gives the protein CAISEGTNWDTIYF.

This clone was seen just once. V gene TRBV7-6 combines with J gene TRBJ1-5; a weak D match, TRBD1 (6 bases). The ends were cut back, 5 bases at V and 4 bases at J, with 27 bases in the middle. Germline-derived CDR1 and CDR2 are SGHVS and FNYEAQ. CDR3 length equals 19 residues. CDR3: CASSPGSGQYRTLNQPQHF. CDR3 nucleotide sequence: TGTGCCAGCAGCCCTGGATCCGGACAGTACAGAACCCTAAATCAGCCCCAGCATTTT. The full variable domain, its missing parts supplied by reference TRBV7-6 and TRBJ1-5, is GAGVSQSPRYKVTKRGQDVALRCDPISGHVSLYWYRQALGQGPEFLTYFNYEAQQDKSGLPNDRFSAERPEGSISTLTIQRTEQRDSAMYRCASSPGSGQYRTLNQPQHFGDGTRLSIL.

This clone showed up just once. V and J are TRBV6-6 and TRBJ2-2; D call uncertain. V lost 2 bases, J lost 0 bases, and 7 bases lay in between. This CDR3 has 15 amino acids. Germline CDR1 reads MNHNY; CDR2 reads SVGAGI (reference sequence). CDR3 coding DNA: TGTGCCAGCAGTTACGTGTCCTCGAACACCGGGGAGCTGTTTTTT. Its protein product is CASSYVSSNTGELFF.